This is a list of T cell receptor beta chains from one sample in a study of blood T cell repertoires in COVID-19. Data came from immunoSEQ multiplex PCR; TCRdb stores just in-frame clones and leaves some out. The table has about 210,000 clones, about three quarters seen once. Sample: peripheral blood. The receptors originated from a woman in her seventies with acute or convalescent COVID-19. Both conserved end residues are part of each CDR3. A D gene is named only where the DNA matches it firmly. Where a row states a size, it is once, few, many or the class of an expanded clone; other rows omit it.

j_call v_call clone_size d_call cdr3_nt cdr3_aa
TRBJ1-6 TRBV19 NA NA TGTGCCAGTAGTATGAGTGGGAGTAGCCTTTCACCCCTCCACTTT CASSMSGSSLSPLHF
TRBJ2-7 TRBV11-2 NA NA TGTGCCAGCAGCTTAGAGCCCCCGCAGCAGGGATGGGGGGTTTACGAGCAGTACTTC CASSLEPPQQGWGVYEQYF
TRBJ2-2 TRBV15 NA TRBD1 TGTGCCACCAGCACCGCGGCAGGGGGCTTTGCCGGGGAGCTGTTTTTT CATSTAAGGFAGELFF
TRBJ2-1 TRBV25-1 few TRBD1 TGTGCCAGCAGTCAACAGGGGACCAATCCTCTAGTAGCATGGGAGCAGTTCTTC CASSQQGTNPLVAWEQFF
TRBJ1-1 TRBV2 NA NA TGTGCCGGTAGCAGGGGACGGGGCACTGAAGCTTTCTTT CAGSRGRGTEAFF
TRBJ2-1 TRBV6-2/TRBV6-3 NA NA TGTGCCAGCAGTTACTCCGGGGTCGATGAGCAGTTCTTC CASSYSGVDEQFF
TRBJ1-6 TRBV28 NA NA TGTGCCAGCAGTTTAAGGCAGGGGTACGATTCACCCCTCCACTTT CASSLRQGYDSPLHF
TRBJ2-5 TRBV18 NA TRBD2 TGTGCCAGCTCACCACGTCAGGTAGCGGGGCTGCAAGAGACCCAGTACTTC CASSPRQVAGLQETQYF
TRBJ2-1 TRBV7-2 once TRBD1 TGTGCCAGCAGGAGGACAGGGGGCGGGAATGAGCAGTTCTTC CASRRTGGGNEQFF
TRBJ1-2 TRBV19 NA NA TGTGCCAGTAGTACGCGAAGAGGCTACACCTTC CASSTRRGYTF
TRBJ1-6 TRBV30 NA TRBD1 TGTGCCTGGAGCGAACGACAGGGGGCGCCCCTAGGGTCACCCCTCCACTTT CAWSERQGAPLGSPLHF
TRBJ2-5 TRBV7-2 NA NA TGTGCCAGCAGCTTACCGACTATCCAAGAGACCCAGTACTTC CASSLPTIQETQYF
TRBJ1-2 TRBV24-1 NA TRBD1 TGTGCCACCAGTGATGGGGACAGGGACTATGGCTACACCTTC CATSDGDRDYGYTF
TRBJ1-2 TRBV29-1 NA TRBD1 TGCAGCGTTGATAGACAGGGTGACTATGGCTACACCTTC CSVDRQGDYGYTF
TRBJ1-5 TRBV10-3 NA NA TGTGCCATCAGTGACCAACACCTTAGCAATCAGCCCCAGCATTTT CAISDQHLSNQPQHF
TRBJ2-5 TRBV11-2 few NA TGTGCCAGCAGCCGAGACTTAATGGAGACCCAGTACTTC CASSRDLMETQYF
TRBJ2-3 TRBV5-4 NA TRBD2 TGTGCCAGCAGCCCGAGGACTAGCGGGGGGGCCTCAGATACGCAGTATTTT CASSPRTSGGASDTQYF
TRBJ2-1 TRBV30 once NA TGTGCCTGGAGTGTAAGGGTGGCGAGGAGGGCAAGGAATGAGCAGTTCTTC CAWSVRVARRARNEQFF
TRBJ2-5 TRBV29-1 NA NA TGCAGCGGGGGACTCCAAGAGACCCAGTACTTC CSGGLQETQYF
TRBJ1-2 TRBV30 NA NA TGTGCCTGGAGTGTACAAAGAATTAACTATGGCTACACCTTC CAWSVQRINYGYTF
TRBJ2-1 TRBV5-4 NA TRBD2 TGTGCCAGCAGCTTGGGGGCTAGCGGGGGGAGAAATGAGCAGTTCTTC CASSLGASGGRNEQFF
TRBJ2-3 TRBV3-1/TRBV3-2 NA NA TGTGCCAGCAGCAAAGGAGGTGGACTACAAACAGATACGCAGTATTTT CASSKGGGLQTDTQYF
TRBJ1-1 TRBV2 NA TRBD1 TGTGCCAGCACCTCACAGGGGAGGCGGGACACTGAAGCTTTCTTT CASTSQGRRDTEAFF
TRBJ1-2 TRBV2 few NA TGTGCCAGCAGTGAACCATTTCGGACAGAAGGCTACACCTTC CASSEPFRTEGYTF
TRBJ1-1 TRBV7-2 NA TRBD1 TGTGCCAGCAACCCCGGGACAGATCGGGAAGCTTTCTTT CASNPGTDREAFF
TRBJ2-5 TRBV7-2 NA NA TGTGCCAGCAGCAACCGACAGGGAGGACTCTCGACCCAGTACTTC CASSNRQGGLSTQYF
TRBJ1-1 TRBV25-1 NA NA TGTGCCAGCAGTTCCTTAAGGACAGTGGCTGAAGCTTTCTTT CASSSLRTVAEAFF
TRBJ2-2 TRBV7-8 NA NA TGTGCCTCCAGTCTAGCGCTAAACACCGGGGAGCTGTTTTTT CASSLALNTGELFF